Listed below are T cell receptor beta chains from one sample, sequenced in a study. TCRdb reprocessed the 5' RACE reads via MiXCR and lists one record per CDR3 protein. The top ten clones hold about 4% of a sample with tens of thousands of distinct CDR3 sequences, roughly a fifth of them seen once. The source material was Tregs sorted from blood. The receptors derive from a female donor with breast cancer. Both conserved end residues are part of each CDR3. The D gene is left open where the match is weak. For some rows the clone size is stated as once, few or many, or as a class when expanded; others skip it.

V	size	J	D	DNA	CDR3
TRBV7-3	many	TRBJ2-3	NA	TGTGCCAGCAGCCGAACTTACGAATCAGATACGCAGTATTTT	CASSRTYESDTQYF
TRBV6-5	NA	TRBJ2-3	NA	TGTGCCAGCAGTTACTCCGACAGAGCGGGCACAGATACGCAGTATTTT	CASSYSDRAGTDTQYF
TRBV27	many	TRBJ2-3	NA	TGTGCCAGCAGTCTTCGGACTCCCCCTAGCACAGATACGCAGTATTTT	CASSLRTPPSTDTQYF
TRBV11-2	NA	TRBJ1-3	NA	TGTGCCAGCAGCACCCGGGGATCAGGAAACACCATATATTTT	CASSTRGSGNTIYF
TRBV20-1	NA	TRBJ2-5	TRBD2	TGCAGTGCTAGAGCGGGAGGGGGTCAAGAGACCCAGTACTTC	CSARAGGGQETQYF
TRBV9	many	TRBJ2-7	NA	TGTGCCAGCAGCGTAGGGGCGGCGGAGAGCTCCTACGAGCAGTACTTC	CASSVGAAESSYEQYF
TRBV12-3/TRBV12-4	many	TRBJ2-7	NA	TGTGCCAGCAGTCCGCGGACGGGAAAACAGTACTTC	CASSPRTGKQYF
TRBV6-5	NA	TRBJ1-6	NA	TGTGCCAGCAGTTACGGTGGTAGGAGGGGATCACCCCTCCACTTT	CASSYGGRRGSPLHF
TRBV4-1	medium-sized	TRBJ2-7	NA	TGCGCCAGCAGCCAAGAGGGCGGGACTCCTACGAAGCAGTACTTC	CASSQEGGTPTKQYF
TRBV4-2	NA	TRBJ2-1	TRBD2	TGTGCCAGCAGCCAGGCTAGCGGCATGGCAACGTACGTTGAGCAGTTCTTC	CASSQASGMATYVEQFF
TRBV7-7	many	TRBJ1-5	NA	TGTGCCAGCAGCACGCAGATCCTTAGCAATCAGCCCCAGCATTTT	CASSTQILSNQPQHF
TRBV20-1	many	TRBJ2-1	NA	TGCAGTGCTAGGCAGGACGGACACGATGAGCAGTTCTTC	CSARQDGHDEQFF
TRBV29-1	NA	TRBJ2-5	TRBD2	TGCAGCGTTGAAGATGGGGTAGCGGGAGCGGAGACCCAGTACTTC	CSVEDGVAGAETQYF
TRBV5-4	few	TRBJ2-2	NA	TGTGCCAGCAGCGCTGGAGGAGGGGGCACCGGGGAGCTGTTTTTT	CASSAGGGGTGELFF
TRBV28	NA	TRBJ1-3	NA	TGTGCCAGCAGTTCAGGGATTGGAAACACCATATATTTT	CASSSGIGNTIYF
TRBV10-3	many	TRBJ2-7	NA	TGTGCCATCAGTCCCACAGGGTACGAGCAGTACTTC	CAISPTGYEQYF
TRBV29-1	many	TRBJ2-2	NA	TGCAGCGCCCTAACCCGCTTGGTCACCGGGGAGCTGTTTTTT	CSALTRLVTGELFF
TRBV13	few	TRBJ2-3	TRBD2	TGTGCCAGCAGCCAATGGACTAGCGGCCGATCTAGCACAGATACGCAGTATTTT	CASSQWTSGRSSTDTQYF
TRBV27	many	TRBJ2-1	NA	TGTGCCAGCAGTTTGGACGGGAGCTCCTACAATGAGCAGTTCTTC	CASSLDGSSYNEQFF
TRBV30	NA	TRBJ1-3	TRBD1	TGTGCCTGCCGACCGGACAGGGTCGGAAACACCATATATTTT	CACRPDRVGNTIYF
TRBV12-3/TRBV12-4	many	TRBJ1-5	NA	TGTGCCAGCAGTTTAGCGCGGAGCAATCAGCCCCAGCATTTT	CASSLARSNQPQHF
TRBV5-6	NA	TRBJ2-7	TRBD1	TGTGCCAGCAGCCATAATCTACAGGGGGCTTACGAGCAGTACTTC	CASSHNLQGAYEQYF
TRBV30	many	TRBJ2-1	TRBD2	TGTGCCTGGAGTGTCGCTAGCGGATCCTACAATGAGCAGTTCTTC	CAWSVASGSYNEQFF
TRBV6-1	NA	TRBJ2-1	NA	TGTGCCAGCAAGCTAGCGAACGCCTACAATGAGCAGTTCTTC	CASKLANAYNEQFF
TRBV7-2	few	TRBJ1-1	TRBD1	TGTGCCAGCAGCTCACCACAGGGGTTTAGCACTGAAGCTTTCTTT	CASSSPQGFSTEAFF
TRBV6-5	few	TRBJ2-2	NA	TGTGCCAGCAGTTGGGCCGGGGAGCTGTTTTTT	CASSWAGELFF
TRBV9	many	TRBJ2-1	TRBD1	TGTGCCAGCAGCGCCCCGGGACAGACCTACAATGAGCAGTTCTTC	CASSAPGQTYNEQFF
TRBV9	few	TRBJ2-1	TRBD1	TGTGCCAGCAGCGCGGGGACAGGGTTTGACGATGAGCAGTTCTTC	CASSAGTGFDDEQFF
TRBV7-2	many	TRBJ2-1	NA	TGTGCCAGCAGCTCCTGGACCAGCACTTATTTAAGTAATGAGCAGTTCTTC	CASSSWTSTYLSNEQFF
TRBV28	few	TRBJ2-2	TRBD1	TGTGCCACCAGGAGAGGGGGCACGAACACCGGGGAGCTGTTTTTT	CATRRGGTNTGELFF
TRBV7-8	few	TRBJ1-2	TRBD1	TGTGCCAGCGGCTTGTATGCCAGGGGGCTTGAAGGCTACACCTTC	CASGLYARGLEGYTF
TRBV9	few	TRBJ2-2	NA	TGTGCCAGCAGCGCAACAGTGGTTCGGCAGGGTGCTACCGGGGAGCTGTTTTTT	CASSATVVRQGATGELFF
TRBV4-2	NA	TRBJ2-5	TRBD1	TGTGCCAGCAGCACGGGACAGGGGGCCCAAGAGACCCAGTACTTC	CASSTGQGAQETQYF
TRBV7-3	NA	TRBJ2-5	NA	TGTGCCAGCAGCGCGGGACTTATGGGGACCCAGTACTTC	CASSAGLMGTQYF
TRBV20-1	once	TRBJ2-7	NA	TGCAGTGCTAGAGAGGTCGAAGTCTCCTACGAGCAGTACTTC	CSAREVEVSYEQYF
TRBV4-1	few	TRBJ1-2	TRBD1	TGCGCCAGCAGCCAGGACCCAGGACAGGCGAATGGCTACACCTTC	CASSQDPGQANGYTF
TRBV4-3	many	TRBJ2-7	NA	TGCGCCAGCAGCCAAGGGGGACCGCCTCTGGACGAGCAGTACTTC	CASSQGGPPLDEQYF
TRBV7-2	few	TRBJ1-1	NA	TGTGCCAGCAGCCCCGGGGGGAACTTGAGGACTGAAGCTTTCTTT	CASSPGGNLRTEAFF
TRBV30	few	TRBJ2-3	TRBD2	TGTGCCTCCACTAGCGGGAGAATGGATACGCAGTATTTT	CASTSGRMDTQYF
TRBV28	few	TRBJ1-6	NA	TGTGCCAGCAGTTCAAGACGACCTAGCTCCTATAATTCACCCCTCCACTTT	CASSSRRPSSYNSPLHF
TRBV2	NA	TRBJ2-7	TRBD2	TGTGCCAGCAGGAGCGGGAGTGCGGTCCACGAGCAGTACTTC	CASRSGSAVHEQYF
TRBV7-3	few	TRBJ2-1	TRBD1	TGTGCCAGCAGCCCTAGGCAGGGGGCCGTCGATGAGCAGTTCTTC	CASSPRQGAVDEQFF
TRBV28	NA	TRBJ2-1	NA	TGTGCCAGCAGTTTACTAAGCGGTTACAATGAGCAGTTCTTC	CASSLLSGYNEQFF
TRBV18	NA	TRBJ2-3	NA	TGTGCCAGCTCACCACCCAGACGCACAGATACGCAGTATTTT	CASSPPRRTDTQYF
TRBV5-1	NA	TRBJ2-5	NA	TGCGCCAGCAGCTTTGGCGGGGAGCCCAGGACCCAGTACTTC	CASSFGGEPRTQYF
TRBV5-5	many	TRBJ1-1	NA	TGTGCCAGCACCCTGGACGGTTGGAGTGAAGCTTTCTTT	CASTLDGWSEAFF
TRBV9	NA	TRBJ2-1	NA	TGTGCCAGCAGCTCTCACCACCGTTCCAGCTCCTACAATGAGCAGTTCTTC	CASSSHHRSSSYNEQFF
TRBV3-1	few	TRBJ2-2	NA	TGTGCCAGCAGCCGGCAGGGAGGTTATAACACCGGGGAGCTGTTTTTT	CASSRQGGYNTGELFF